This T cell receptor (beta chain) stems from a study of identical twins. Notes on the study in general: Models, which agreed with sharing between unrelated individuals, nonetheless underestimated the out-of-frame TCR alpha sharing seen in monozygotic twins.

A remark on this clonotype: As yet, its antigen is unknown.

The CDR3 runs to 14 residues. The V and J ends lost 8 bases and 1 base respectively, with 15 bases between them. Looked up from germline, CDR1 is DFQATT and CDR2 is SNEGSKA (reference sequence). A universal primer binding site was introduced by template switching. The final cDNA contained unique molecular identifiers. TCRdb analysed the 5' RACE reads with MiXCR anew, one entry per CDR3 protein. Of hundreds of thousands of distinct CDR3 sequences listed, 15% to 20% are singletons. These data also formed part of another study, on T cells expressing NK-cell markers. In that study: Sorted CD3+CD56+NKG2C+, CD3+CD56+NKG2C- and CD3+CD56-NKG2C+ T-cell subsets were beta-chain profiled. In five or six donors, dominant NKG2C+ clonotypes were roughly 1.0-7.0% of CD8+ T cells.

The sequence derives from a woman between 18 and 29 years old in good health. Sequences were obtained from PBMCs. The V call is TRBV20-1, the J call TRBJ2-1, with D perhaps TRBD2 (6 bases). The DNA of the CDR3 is TGCAGTACTGGGACTGGACCGTCCTACAATGAGCAGTTCTTC. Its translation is CSTGTGPSYNEQFF.